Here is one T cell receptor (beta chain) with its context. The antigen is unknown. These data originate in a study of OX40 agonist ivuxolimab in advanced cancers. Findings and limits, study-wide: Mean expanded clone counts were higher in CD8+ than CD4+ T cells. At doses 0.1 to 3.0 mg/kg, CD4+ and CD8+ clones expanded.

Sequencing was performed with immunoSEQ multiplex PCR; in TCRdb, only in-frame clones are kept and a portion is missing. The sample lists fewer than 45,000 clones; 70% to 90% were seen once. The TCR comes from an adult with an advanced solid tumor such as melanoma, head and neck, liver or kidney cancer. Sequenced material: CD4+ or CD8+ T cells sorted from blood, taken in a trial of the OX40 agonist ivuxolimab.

The DNA for the CDR3 is TGTGCCAGCAGTTACGGGGTAGGGGACACTGAAGCTTTCTTT. Amino acid sequence: CASSYGVGDTEAFF. The chain couples TRBV6-5 to TRBJ1-1; D is possibly TRBD1 (5 bases). The CDR3 is 14 residues long. V dropped 2 bases and J dropped 3 bases, with 10 bases sitting between them. The germline V gene encodes CDR1 MNHEY and CDR2 SVGAGI.